The rows below give T cell receptor beta chains drawn from one sample of a study of blood T cell repertoires in COVID-19. TCRdb's table, derived via immunoSEQ multiplex PCR, lists solely in-frame clones and lacks some. There are hundreds of thousands of clones in the sample; 85% to 90% occur only once, and roughly 1.1% lies in the top ten. Material: PBMCs or T cells enriched from blood (not recorded which). The receptors shown here come from a man aged 25 to 40 who had recovered from COVID-19. Both conserved end residues are part of each CDR3. A D gene is named only where the DNA matches it firmly. A row's size may be missing; if present it is once, few, many or a size class.

j_call d_call clone_size cdr3_length v_call cdr3_aa cdr3_nt
TRBJ1-4 - - 16 TRBV4-1 CASSQEWAGTNEKLFF TGCGCCAGCAGCCAAGAATGGGCGGGTACTAATGAAAAACTGTTTTTT
TRBJ2-7 TRBD2 - 15 TRBV5-1 CASSLAGTSGYEQYF TGCGCCAGCAGCTTGGCCGGGACTAGCGGCTACGAGCAGTACTTC
TRBJ1-5 - - 13 TRBV7-8 CASSLALREPQHF TGTGCCAGCAGCTTAGCGCTCCGGGAGCCCCAGCATTTT
TRBJ2-7 TRBD2 - 15 TRBV5-5 CASSLGLADLFEQYF TGTGCCAGCAGCTTGGGACTAGCGGATCTTTTTGAGCAGTACTTC
TRBJ1-2 TRBD1 - 14 TRBV6-5 CASRRTGGGSSYTF TGTGCCAGCAGGAGGACAGGGGGTGGGTCTAGCTACACCTTC
TRBJ1-6 TRBD1 - 15 TRBV6-5 CASRTPGTGNSPLHF TGTGCCAGCAGAACTCCCGGGACAGGAAATTCACCCCTCCACTTT
TRBJ1-1 TRBD1 - 14 TRBV19 CASSRRGQGRKAFF TGTGCCAGTAGTCGCCGCGGACAGGGTCGTAAGGCTTTCTTT
TRBJ2-7 - - 14 TRBV7-2 CASRKDYFSYEQYF TGTGCCAGCAGGAAGGACTATTTCTCCTACGAGCAGTACTTC
TRBJ2-7 TRBD1 - 15 TRBV10-3 CAISEGTGVPYEQYF TGTGCCATCAGTGAAGGGACAGGGGTCCCGTACGAGCAGTACTTC
TRBJ1-4 TRBD1 once 15 TRBV19 CASGPAGQVNEKLFF TGTGCCAGTGGGCCGGCGGGACAGGTTAATGAAAAACTGTTTTTT
TRBJ2-2 TRBD2 - 16 TRBV11-1 CASSLTASGTDGELFF TGTGCCAGCAGCTTAACGGCTAGCGGGACAGACGGGGAGCTGTTTTTT
TRBJ2-2 TRBD2 - 18 TRBV7-2 CASSLGTSGKVGPGELFF TGTGCCAGCAGCCTGGGGACTAGCGGGAAGGTGGGGCCCGGGGAGCTGTTTTTT
TRBJ2-3 TRBD2 - 17 TRBV7-8 CASSLSPPGTRKDTQYF TGTGCCAGCAGCTTATCACCTCCCGGGACTAGGAAGGATACGCAGTATTTT
TRBJ2-1 TRBD2 - 16 TRBV19 CASSGGTSGAAGEQFF TGTGCCAGTAGTGGAGGGACTAGCGGAGCGGCGGGTGAGCAGTTCTTC
TRBJ2-1 - few 17 TRBV21-1 CASSNGGPPHRYNEQFF TGTGCCAGCAGCAACGGGGGACCACCGCACCGTTACAATGAGCAGTTCTTC
TRBJ2-1 - - 13 TRBV7-2 CASSLRGGDEQFF TGTGCCAGCAGCTTAAGGGGGGGAGATGAGCAGTTCTTC
TRBJ1-2 - - 13 TRBV6-5 CASSYSTEYGYTF TGTGCCAGCAGTTACTCGACAGAATATGGCTACACCTTC
TRBJ2-4 TRBD2 - 15 TRBV11-2 CASSPTSGSINIQYF TGTGCCAGCAGCCCAACTAGCGGGAGTATTAACATTCAGTACTTC
TRBJ1-5 TRBD1 - 17 TRBV4-1 CASSQAQTGLSNQPQHF TGCGCCAGCAGCCAAGCTCAGACAGGGCTTAGCAATCAGCCCCAGCATTTT
TRBJ2-7 - - 13 TRBV29-1 CSVLQDTTYEQYF TGCAGCGTTCTGCAGGACACAACCTACGAGCAGTACTTC
TRBJ2-2 TRBD2 - 16 TRBV5-1 CASSPGLAENTGELFF TGCGCCAGCAGCCCGGGACTAGCGGAGAACACCGGGGAGCTGTTTTTT
TRBJ2-7 TRBD1 - 13 TRBV6-5 CASSRDRGYEQYF TGTGCCAGCAGTCGGGACAGGGGCTACGAGCAGTACTTC
TRBJ1-5 TRBD1 once 14 TRBV5-1 CASSKTGDGQPQHF TGCGCCAGCAGCAAGACAGGGGATGGGCAGCCCCAGCATTTT
TRBJ2-2 TRBD2 - 19 TRBV19 CASSITSGREGPNTGELFF TGTGCCAGTAGTATTACTAGCGGGAGGGAGGGTCCTAACACCGGGGAGCTGTTTTTT
TRBJ2-3 - - 15 TRBV4-1 CASRRTAASTDTQYF TGCGCCAGCAGACGGACTGCAGCAAGCACAGATACGCAGTATTTT
TRBJ2-7 - - 13 TRBV28 CASRTPRSYEQYF TGTGCCAGCAGGACTCCCCGCTCCTACGAGCAGTACTTC
TRBJ2-3 - - 14 TRBV9 CASSVVSRTDTQYF TGTGCCAGCAGCGTAGTATCCCGCACAGATACGCAGTATTTT
TRBJ2-1 TRBD2 - 16 TRBV24-1 CATSDFGSGSFNEQFF TGTGCCACCAGTGATTTTGGTAGCGGGAGTTTTAATGAGCAGTTCTTC
TRBJ1-3 TRBD1 - 16 TRBV9 CASSVAGQGNGNTIYF TGTGCCAGCAGCGTCGCGGGACAGGGGAATGGAAACACCATATATTTT
TRBJ1-2 - - 14 TRBV6-1 CASSEAGQVYGYTF TGTGCCAGCAGTGAAGCGGGGCAGGTCTATGGCTACACCTTC
TRBJ1-2 - - 15 TRBV5-1 CASSLTLSGSYGYTF TGCGCCAGCAGCTTGACGTTATCAGGATCCTATGGCTACACCTTC
TRBJ1-2 - - 12 TRBV28 CASSFAGYGYTF TGTGCCAGCAGTTTTGCGGGATATGGCTACACCTTC
TRBJ1-5 - - 14 TRBV18 CASSPQDGGQPQHF TGTGCCAGCTCACCACAGGACGGAGGGCAGCCCCAGCATTTT
TRBJ2-7 - - 15 TRBV5-5 CASSLGPGGSYEQYF TGTGCCAGCAGCTTGGGGCCAGGGGGGTCCTACGAGCAGTACTTC
TRBJ2-5 TRBD2 once 13 TRBV6-5 CASSLGLAETQYF TGTGCCAGCAGCTTGGGACTAGCGGAGACCCAGTACTTC
TRBJ2-7 - - 12 TRBV28 CASSPTGDKQYF TGTGCCAGCAGCCCCACCGGGGATAAGCAGTACTTC
TRBJ1-1 - - 16 TRBV7-6 CASSLGLRDKNTEAFF TGTGCCAGCAGCTTGGGCCTCCGGGACAAAAACACTGAAGCTTTCTTT
TRBJ1-1 - once 14 TRBV7-2 CASSRLGGRTEAFF TGTGCCAGCAGCCGCTTGGGGGGGAGGACTGAAGCTTTCTTT
TRBJ1-1 - - 15 TRBV7-9 CASSLGQPGNTEAFF TGTGCCAGCAGCTTAGGTCAACCGGGAAACACTGAAGCTTTCTTT
TRBJ2-5 TRBD1 - 13 TRBV12-3/TRBV12-4 CASRRDRVATQYF TGTGCCAGCAGACGGGACAGGGTCGCGACCCAGTACTTC
TRBJ1-2 - - 13 TRBV12-3/TRBV12-4 CASSNTWGVGYTF TGTGCCAGCAGTAACACGTGGGGGGTAGGCTACACCTTC
TRBJ2-7 - - 14 TRBV2 CASSGLNIPYEQYF TGTGCCAGCAGCGGACTCAATATACCCTACGAGCAGTACTTC
TRBJ2-7 TRBD1 - 15 TRBV5-1 CASSAAGGFSYEQYF TGCGCCAGCAGCGCCGCAGGGGGCTTCTCCTACGAGCAGTACTTC
TRBJ2-1 - - 13 TRBV6-5 CASSPLGPGEQFF TGTGCCAGCAGCCCGCTAGGCCCCGGGGAGCAGTTCTTC
TRBJ2-2 - - 14 TRBV2 CASSGDRAVGELFF TGTGCCAGCAGTGGAGACAGAGCCGTGGGGGAGCTGTTTTTT
TRBJ1-5 TRBD1 - 14 TRBV5-5 CASSLGQHNQPQHF TGTGCCAGCAGCCTGGGACAGCACAATCAGCCCCAGCATTTT
TRBJ1-1 - - 14 TRBV28 CASSFPYGNTEAFF TGTGCCAGCAGTTTCCCATACGGGAACACTGAAGCTTTCTTT
TRBJ2-3 - - 12 TRBV18 CASSPLFDTQYF TGTGCCAGCTCACCATTATTTGATACGCAGTATTTT
TRBJ1-2 TRBD1 - 14 TRBV24-1 CATSPDREGYGYTF TGTGCCACCAGCCCGGACAGGGAGGGCTATGGCTACACCTTC
TRBJ1-6 - once 13 TRBV19 CASSIGQYSPLHF TGTGCCAGTAGTATAGGACAGTATTCACCCCTCCACTTT
TRBJ2-1 - - 13 TRBV7-6 CASSLEGGAEQFF TGTGCCAGCAGCTTAGAAGGTGGGGCTGAGCAGTTCTTC
TRBJ2-5 - - 12 TRBV10-3 CAINSGGETQYF TGTGCCATCAATTCCGGGGGAGAGACCCAGTACTTC
TRBJ1-4 - - 14 TRBV5-1 CASSNGWGVEKLFF TGCGCCAGCAGCAACGGCTGGGGAGTCGAAAAACTGTTTTTT
TRBJ1-1 - - 15 TRBV9 CASSGPSGRNTEAFF TGTGCCAGCAGCGGACCCTCCGGGAGGAACACTGAAGCTTTCTTT
TRBJ2-3 - - 19 TRBV27 CASSPRTDSFGVYTDTQYF TGTGCCAGCAGTCCCAGAACGGACAGTTTCGGAGTTTACACAGATACGCAGTATTTT
TRBJ2-7 TRBD2 - 13 TRBV28 CASRGLAAYEQYF TGTGCCAGCAGGGGACTAGCGGCCTACGAGCAGTACTTC
TRBJ2-7 TRBD2 - 15 TRBV19 CATRRAGGLNYEQYF TGTGCCACGCGCCGGGCGGGGGGACTAAATTACGAGCAGTACTTC